Sequencing of this TCR beta chain was carried out in a study of blood T cells in healthy people across ages. In germline, CDR1 is DFQATT, CDR2 SNEGSKA (reference sequence). V gave up 1 base and J gave up 10 bases; unmatched junction bases: 7. There are 14 residues in the CDR3. Sample-barcoded 5' priming and a J-beta primer mix drove a second PCR of roughly 6 to 12 cycles. CDR3-containing paired-end reads numbered at least 3 million in each sample. TCRdb passed the 5' RACE reads through MiXCR, listing each CDR3 protein once. Here the sample spans around 940,000 distinct CDR3 sequences, roughly 47% being singletons. A remark on this clonotype: Its antigen is unidentified.

Study results and limitations: No conclusive comparison of naive versus antigen-experienced cells was possible with unsorted PBMCs. For the donors, CMV status was unknown and possibly confounded expanded clonotype changes.

The chain combines TRBV20-1 with TRBJ2-1; 10 nucleotides match TRBD2. This sequence originates from a woman between 55 and 75 years old in good health. The sequenced sample consisted of blood. The CDR3 DNA is TGCAGTGCTAGAGTTGGGACTAGCGTAGGGGAGCAGTTCTTC. Its translation: CSARVGTSVGEQFF.